This record covers a single T cell receptor beta chain. This sample was taken from a study of blood T cell repertoires in COVID-19. Some clones are missing from TCRdb's copy, which holds only in-frame ones; the method was immunoSEQ multiplex PCR. This table has some 150,000 clones, around 87% appearing once. Germline V gene sequence: CDR1 MNHEY, CDR2 SVGEGT. This CDR3 region has 12 residues. Trimming cost V 4 bases and J 7 bases; bases outside gene matches: 2. The TCR comes from an older woman with active or convalescent COVID-19. Sequencing input: peripheral blood. The chain uses TRBV6-2 or TRBV6-3 and TRBJ1-1, with 8 bases that match TRBD1. The CDR3 loop reads CASSWTGYEAFF. Written as DNA, the CDR3 is TGTGCCAGCAGTTGGACAGGGTATGAAGCTTTCTTT.